The clone carrying this T cell receptor beta chain was observed at least ten times. Antigen: not known. The entry originates in a study of T-cell reconstitution after alpha-beta-depleted transplantation in children. During its preparation, the TCRbeta library received unique molecular identifiers. TCRdb processed the PCR reads anew with MiXCR; each CDR3 protein has one entry. The sample holds 450,000 to 550,000 distinct CDR3 sequences, about an eighth seen once. Study results and limitations: About two months after transplant, alpha-beta T cells reportedly came from several hundred expanded graft clones. From newly produced T cells came most of the T-cell counts and diversity one year after transplant. Several patients had high TCRbeta diversity at day 60; it came from surviving recipient T cells and thymic progenitors.

The CDR3 consists of 14 residues. V trimming: 8 bases; J trimming: 3 bases; junction bases outside the gene matches: 12. The V gene's germline CDR1 is SQVTM and CDR2 ANQGSEA. The clonotype originates from a female patient between 2 and 10 years old who had a stem cell transplant for aplastic anemia, so the T cells may come from the graft donor. This rearrangement joins TRBV29-1 to TRBJ2-5; TRBD1 matches 7 bases. The starting material was PBMCs, mostly from graft donor cells, obtained 180 days after TCRalphabeta/CD19-depleted stem cell transplant. CDR3 sequence reads: CSIWTGLMEETQYF. The CDR3 DNA sequence: TGCAGCATTTGGACAGGTCTTATGGAAGAGACCCAGTACTTC.